These T cell receptor beta chains were read from a single sample in a study of identical twins. TCRdb re-analysed the 5' RACE reads in MiXCR, keeping a single row per CDR3 protein. The sample includes 200,000 to 250,000 distinct CDR3 sequences, roughly 7.5% of them seen just once. This sample also appeared in a second study, on yellow fever vaccine responses in identical twins.

The sequenced material came from memory (CD45RO+) T cells sorted from blood. The receptors derive from a woman aged 18-30 years in good health. Each CDR3 is given with its conserved first and last residue.

v_gene	j_gene	CDR3aa
TRBV7-2	TRBJ2-1	CASSFRRAGGPLEQFF
TRBV5-6	TRBJ2-1	CASSLEMTGGIGEQFF
TRBV29-1	TRBJ2-3	CSVEGVSSGNADTQYF
TRBV14	TRBJ2-2	CASSLATGRVTGELFF
TRBV9	TRBJ2-5	CASSVGAGNFFRSETQYF
TRBV5-1	TRBJ2-1	CASASQGVGNEQFF
TRBV29-1	TRBJ2-3	CSRWDSTDTQYF
TRBV9	TRBJ2-2	CASSAFTGGTGELFF
TRBV4-2	TRBJ1-1	CASSQATSVNTEAFF
TRBV11-3	TRBJ2-1	CASSLEAGGLNEQFF
TRBV10-3	TRBJ2-1	CAISEASGSYNEQFF
TRBV7-9	TRBJ1-3	CASSFVGGIQDTIYF
TRBV20-1	TRBJ2-2	CSARVGQSGSLGTGELFF
TRBV20-1	TRBJ1-4	CSAITTNEKLFF
TRBV7-2	TRBJ1-5	CASSSDRGGQPQHF
TRBV19	TRBJ2-1	CASSIVGTSGNNEQFF
TRBV25-1	TRBJ2-7	CASSTAGTVTVEQYF
TRBV2	TRBJ2-7	CASGGTDPRNEQYF
TRBV20-1	TRBJ1-5	CSASFGPNQPQHF
TRBV20-1	TRBJ2-3	CSARSGRGALTDTQYF
TRBV29-1	TRBJ2-5	CSVAWTGQETQYF
TRBV6-5	TRBJ2-1	CASSYLGQGDSEQFF
TRBV20-1	TRBJ1-1	CSSSQGSGYTEAFF
TRBV12-3/TRBV12-4	TRBJ2-1	CASSFWRGEQFF
TRBV12-3/TRBV12-4	TRBJ2-2	CASSRQVGNTGELFF
TRBV12-3/TRBV12-4	TRBJ1-6	CASSPRGNSPLHF
TRBV7-9	TRBJ2-5	CASSLGGQGQETQYF
TRBV5-1	TRBJ2-1	CASSFDNEQFF
TRBV28	TRBJ2-1	CASGSALEVRRDEQFF
TRBV19	TRBJ1-1	CASSIRPAGPSNTEAFF
TRBV7-2	TRBJ2-7	CASSSPGVVEQYF
TRBV5-1	TRBJ1-5	CASSLGQGDQPQHF
TRBV20-1	TRBJ2-5	CSAPTRGRMKAETQYF
TRBV6-1	TRBJ1-4	CASSQPATNEKLFF
TRBV2	TRBJ2-1	CASKGSEFFYNEQFF
TRBV29-1	TRBJ2-3	CSVEDSRTGADTQYF
TRBV5-6	TRBJ2-1	CASSLGMNSYNEQFF
TRBV18	TRBJ2-2	CASSPRDTGELFF
TRBV6-2/TRBV6-3	TRBJ2-3	CASRSGTILTDTQYF
TRBV11-2	TRBJ2-1	CASSLRPGVGASGMNEQFF
TRBV10-3	TRBJ2-3	CAIKAGVDTQYF
TRBV3-1	TRBJ2-2	CASSQDFAGELFF
TRBV6-5	TRBJ1-6	CASSYSLGANSPLHF
TRBV4-3	TRBJ2-1	CASSFTTYNEQFF
TRBV7-3	TRBJ2-2	CASRRGPNTGELFF
TRBV29-1	TRBJ2-2	CSVVRDRNTGELFF
TRBV3-1	TRBJ2-1	CASSLLAGEAEQFF
TRBV5-1	TRBJ1-1	CASSLEARGMNTEAFF
TRBV25-1	TRBJ1-1	CASSEARQLNTEAFF
TRBV4-2	TRBJ2-5	CASSQEFLETQYF